The clone carrying this TCR beta chain was picked up many times. Antigen specificity is unknown. The CDR3 totals 14 residues. Germline-derived CDR1 and CDR2 are SGDLS and YYNGEE. Trimming left V 1 base short and J 2 bases short, with 6 bases between. PBMCs stored at -80 C, numbering 2 million, were the origin of the unsorted libraries. The data derive from a study of neurological immune-mediated disorders. Study-level points and caveats: The highest TCR clonal expansion occurred in HTLV-1-associated myelopathy; multiple sclerosis fell below healthy controls.

Template-switch 5'RACE cDNA synthesis added a 10-nucleotide unique molecular identifier. TCRdb called the 5' RACE reads again in MiXCR, with one record for every CDR3 protein. The sample yields more than 75,000 distinct CDR3 sequences, 4.5% to 6.5% seen once. Sequencing was performed on PBMCs. The rearrangement uses TRBV9 and TRBJ2-2; D call uncertain. The source is a woman aged 30 to 39 with multiple sclerosis. For the CDR3, the DNA is TGTGCCAGCAGCGTAATCGGCAACACCGGGGAGCTGTTTTTT. Amino acid sequence: CASSVIGNTGELFF.